A single sample gave rise to the 2 T cell receptor beta chains below, sequenced in a study of cytomegalovirus exposure and HLA in healthy donors. With 60 Vbeta and 13 Jbeta primers, the PCR was carried out. Libraries were prepared by immunoSEQ multiplex PCR; TCRdb keeps only in-frame clonotypes and omits some of them. The table shows about 160,000 clones, with approximately 60% occurring only once. Sequenced: PBMCs. Every receptor here comes from a woman in her sixties in good health and CMV-seropositive.

The rearrangement uses TRBV4-1 and TRBJ2-7; perhaps TRBD1 as D (6 bases). Trimming took off 4 bases at V and 0 bases at J, with 13 bases between the two ends. The CDR3 totals 15 residues. Germline V gene data show CDR1 as MGHRA and CDR2 as YSYEKL. CDR3 bases: TGCGCCAGCAGCCTCCTACAGGGTTACTCCTACGAGCAGTACTTC. Protein sequence: CASSLLQGYSYEQYF.

This clone was counted between two and nine times. The CDR3 region has the DNA TGTGCCAGCAGTGGACAGGAAACGAACACCGGGGAGCTGTTTTTT. It is translated as CASSGQETNTGELFF. The genes are TRBV7-2 and TRBJ2-2; TRBD1 aligns across 7 bases. In germline, CDR1 is SGHTA, CDR2 FQGNSA. Germline trimming cut 6 bases from V and 0 bases from J; bases unmatched to any gene: 4. This CDR3 comprises 15 residues.